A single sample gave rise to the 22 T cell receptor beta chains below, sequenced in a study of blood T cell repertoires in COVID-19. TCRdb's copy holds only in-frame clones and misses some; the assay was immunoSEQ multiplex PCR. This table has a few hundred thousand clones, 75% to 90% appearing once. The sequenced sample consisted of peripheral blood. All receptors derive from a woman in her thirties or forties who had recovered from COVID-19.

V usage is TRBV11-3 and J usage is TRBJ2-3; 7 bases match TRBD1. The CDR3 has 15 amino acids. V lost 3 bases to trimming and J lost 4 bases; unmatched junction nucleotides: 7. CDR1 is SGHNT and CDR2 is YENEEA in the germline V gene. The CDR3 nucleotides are TGTGCCAGCAGCTTTGAGGGGGCGCCATCAGATACGCAGTATTTT. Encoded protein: CASSFEGAPSDTQYF.

The CDR3 loop is CASSYEAGSRPQHF. CDR3 DNA sequence: TGTGCCAGCAGTTACGAGGCTGGAAGTCGGCCCCAGCATTTT. This chain uses TRBV6-5 with TRBJ1-5; D not resolved. CDR3 length: 14 residues. The germline gives CDR1 MNHEY, CDR2 SVGAGI. Trimming took 2 bases from V and 9 from J, leaving 14 bases between them.

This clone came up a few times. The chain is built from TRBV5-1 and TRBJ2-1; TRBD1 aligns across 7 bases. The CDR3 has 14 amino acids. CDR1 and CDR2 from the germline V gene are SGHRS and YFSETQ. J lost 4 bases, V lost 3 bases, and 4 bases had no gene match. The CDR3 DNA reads TGCGCCAGCAGCTCGGGGACAGATTACAATGAGCAGTTCTTC. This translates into CASSSGTDYNEQFF.

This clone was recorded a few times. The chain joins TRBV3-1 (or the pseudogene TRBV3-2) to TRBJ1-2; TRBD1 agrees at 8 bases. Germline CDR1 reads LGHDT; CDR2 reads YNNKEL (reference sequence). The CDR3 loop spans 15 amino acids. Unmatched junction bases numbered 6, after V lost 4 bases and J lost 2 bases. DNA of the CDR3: TGTGCCAGCAGCCCTCGGGACAGGCCCAACTATGGCTACACCTTC. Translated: CASSPRDRPNYGYTF.

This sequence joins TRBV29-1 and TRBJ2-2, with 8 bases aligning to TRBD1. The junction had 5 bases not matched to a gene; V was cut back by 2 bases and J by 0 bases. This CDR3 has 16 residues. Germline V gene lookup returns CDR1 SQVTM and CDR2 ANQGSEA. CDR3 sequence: CSVESLGQANTGELFF. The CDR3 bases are TGCAGCGTTGAATCCTTGGGACAGGCGAACACCGGGGAGCTGTTTTTT.

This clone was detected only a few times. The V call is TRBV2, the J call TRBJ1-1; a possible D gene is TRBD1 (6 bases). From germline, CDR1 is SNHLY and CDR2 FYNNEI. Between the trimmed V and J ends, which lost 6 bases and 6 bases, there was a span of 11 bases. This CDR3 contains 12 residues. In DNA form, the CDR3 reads TGTGCCAGCAGGGACAGTGGCCCTGAAGCTTTCTTT. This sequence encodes CASRDSGPEAFF.

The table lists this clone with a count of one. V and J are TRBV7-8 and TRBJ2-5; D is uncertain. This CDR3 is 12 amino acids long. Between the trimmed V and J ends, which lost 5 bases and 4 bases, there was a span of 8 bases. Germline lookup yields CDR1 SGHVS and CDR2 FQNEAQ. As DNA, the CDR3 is TGTGCCAGCAGCCCACTTCGAGAGACCCAGTACTTC. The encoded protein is CASSPLRETQYF. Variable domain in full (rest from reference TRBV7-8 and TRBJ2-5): GAGVSQSPRYKVAKRGQDVALRCDPISGHVSLFWYQQALGQGPEFLTYFQNEAQLDKSGLPSDRFFAERPEGSVSTLKIQRTQQEDSAVYLCASSPLRETQYFGPGTRLLVL.

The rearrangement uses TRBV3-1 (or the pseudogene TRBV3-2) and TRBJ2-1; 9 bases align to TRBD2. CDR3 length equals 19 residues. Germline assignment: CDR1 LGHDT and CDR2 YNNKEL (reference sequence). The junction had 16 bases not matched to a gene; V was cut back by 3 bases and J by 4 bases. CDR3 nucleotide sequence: TGTGCCAGCAGCCAGGAACACCCGGGGCTAGCGGGAAGTTACAATGAGCAGTTCTTC. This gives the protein CASSQEHPGLAGSYNEQFF.

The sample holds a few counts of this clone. CDR3 sequence reads: CASSEPSTGIGNQPQHF. CDR3 nucleotides: TGCGCCAGCAGTGAGCCATCGACAGGGATCGGCAATCAGCCCCAGCATTTT. V and J are TRBV10-2 and TRBJ1-5; 7 nucleotides align to TRBD1. The CDR3 extends over 17 amino acids. Germline V CDR1 and CDR2: WSHSY, SAAADI. The junction had 9 bases not matched to a gene; V was cut back by 2 bases and J by 2 bases.

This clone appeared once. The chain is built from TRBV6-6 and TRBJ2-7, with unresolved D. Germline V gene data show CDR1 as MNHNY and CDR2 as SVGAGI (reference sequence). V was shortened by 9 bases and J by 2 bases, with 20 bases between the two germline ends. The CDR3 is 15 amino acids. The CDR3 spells CASTKETAPTYEQYF. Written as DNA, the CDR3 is TGTGCCAGTACTAAAGAGACCGCACCGACCTACGAGCAGTACTTC.

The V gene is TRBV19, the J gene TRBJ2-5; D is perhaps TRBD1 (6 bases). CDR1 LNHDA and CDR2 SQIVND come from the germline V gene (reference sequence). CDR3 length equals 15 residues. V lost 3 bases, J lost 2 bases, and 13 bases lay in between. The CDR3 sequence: CASSILGGLQETQYF. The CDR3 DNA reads TGTGCCAGTAGTATCCTTGGGGGCTTACAAGAGACCCAGTACTTC.

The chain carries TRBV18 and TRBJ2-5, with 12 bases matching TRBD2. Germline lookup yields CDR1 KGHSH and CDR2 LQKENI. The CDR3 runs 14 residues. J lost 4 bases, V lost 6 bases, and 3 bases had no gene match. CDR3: CASSRGLAGETQYF. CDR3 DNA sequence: TGTGCCAGCTCTCGGGGACTAGCGGGAGAGACCCAGTACTTC.

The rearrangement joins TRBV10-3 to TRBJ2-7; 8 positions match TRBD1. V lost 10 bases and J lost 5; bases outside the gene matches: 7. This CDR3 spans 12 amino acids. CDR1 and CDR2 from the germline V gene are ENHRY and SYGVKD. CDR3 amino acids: CATRQGSHEQYV. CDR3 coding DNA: TGTGCCACAAGACAGGGGTCCCACGAGCAGTACGTC.

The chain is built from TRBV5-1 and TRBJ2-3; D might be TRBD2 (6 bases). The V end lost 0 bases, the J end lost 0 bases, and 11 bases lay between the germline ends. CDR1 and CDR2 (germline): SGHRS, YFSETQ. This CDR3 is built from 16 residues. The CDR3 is CASSLVGGASTDTQYF. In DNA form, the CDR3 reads TGCGCCAGCAGCTTGGTTGGCGGGGCTAGCACAGATACGCAGTATTTT.

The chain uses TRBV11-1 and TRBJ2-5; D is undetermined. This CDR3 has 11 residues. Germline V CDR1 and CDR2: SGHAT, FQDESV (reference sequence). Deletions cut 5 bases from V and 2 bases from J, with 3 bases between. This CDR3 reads CASSLQETQYF. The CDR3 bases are TGTGCCAGCAGCCTACAAGAGACCCAGTACTTC.

This CDR3 reads CASSLGIYSYNEQFF. The CDR3 nucleotides read TGTGCCAGCAGCCTCGGGATTTACTCCTACAATGAGCAGTTCTTC. The chain recombines TRBV7-7 with TRBJ2-1, with D possibly being TRBD2 (5 bases). Trimming took off 5 bases at V and 0 bases at J, with 11 bases between the two ends. Germline V gene sequence: CDR1 SSHAT, CDR2 FNYEAQ (reference sequence). The CDR3 is 15 residues long.

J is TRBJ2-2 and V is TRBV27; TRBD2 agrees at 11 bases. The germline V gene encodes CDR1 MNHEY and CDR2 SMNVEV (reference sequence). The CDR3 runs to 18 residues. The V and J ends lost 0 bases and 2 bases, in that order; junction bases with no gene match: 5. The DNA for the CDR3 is TGTGCCAGCAGTTTATCCCCTAGCGGGGGGCCTAACACCGGGGAGCTGTTTTTT. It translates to CASSLSPSGGPNTGELFF.

The CDR3 spells CASSFGGTYTGELFF. CDR3 in DNA: TGTGCCAGCAGCTTTGGGGGGACTTACACCGGGGAGCTGTTTTTT. This chain connects TRBV11-2 to TRBJ2-2; tentatively, D is TRBD2 (6 bases). The germline V gene has CDR1 SGHAT and CDR2 FQNNGV. Trimming took 3 bases from V and 3 from J, leaving 11 bases between them. There are 15 residues in the CDR3.

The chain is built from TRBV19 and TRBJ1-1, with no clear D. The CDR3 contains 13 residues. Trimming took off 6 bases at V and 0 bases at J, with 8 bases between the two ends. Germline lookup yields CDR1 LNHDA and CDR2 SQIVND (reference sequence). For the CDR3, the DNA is TGTGCCAGTAGGATCAGAATGAACACTGAAGCTTTCTTT. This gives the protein CASRIRMNTEAFF. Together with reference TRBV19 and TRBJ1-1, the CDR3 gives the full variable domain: DGGITQSPKYLFRKEGQNVTLSCEQNLNHDAMYWYRQDPGQGLRLIYYSQIVNDFQKGDIAEGYSVSREKKESFPLTVTSAQKNPTAFYLCASRIRMNTEAFFGQGTRLTVV.

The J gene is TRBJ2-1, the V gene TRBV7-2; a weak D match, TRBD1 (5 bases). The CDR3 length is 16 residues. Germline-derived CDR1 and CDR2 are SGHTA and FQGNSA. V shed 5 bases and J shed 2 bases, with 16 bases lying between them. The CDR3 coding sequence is TGTGCCAGCAGCGCGCAAGGGGCGGTGACCTACAATGAGCAGTTCTTC. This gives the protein CASSAQGAVTYNEQFF.

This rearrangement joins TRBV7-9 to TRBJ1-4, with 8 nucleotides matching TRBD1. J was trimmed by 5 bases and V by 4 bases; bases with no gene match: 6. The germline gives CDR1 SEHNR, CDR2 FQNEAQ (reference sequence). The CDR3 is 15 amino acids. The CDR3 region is CASSSDRGWNEKLFF. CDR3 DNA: TGTGCCAGCAGCTCAGACAGGGGATGGAATGAAAAACTGTTTTTT.

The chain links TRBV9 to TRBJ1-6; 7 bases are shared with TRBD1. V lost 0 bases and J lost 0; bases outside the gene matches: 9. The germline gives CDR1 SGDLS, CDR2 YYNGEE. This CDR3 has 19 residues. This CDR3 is CASSVGGQPGSSYNSPLHF. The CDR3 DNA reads TGTGCCAGCAGCGTAGGGGGACAGCCGGGAAGCTCCTATAATTCACCCCTCCACTTT.